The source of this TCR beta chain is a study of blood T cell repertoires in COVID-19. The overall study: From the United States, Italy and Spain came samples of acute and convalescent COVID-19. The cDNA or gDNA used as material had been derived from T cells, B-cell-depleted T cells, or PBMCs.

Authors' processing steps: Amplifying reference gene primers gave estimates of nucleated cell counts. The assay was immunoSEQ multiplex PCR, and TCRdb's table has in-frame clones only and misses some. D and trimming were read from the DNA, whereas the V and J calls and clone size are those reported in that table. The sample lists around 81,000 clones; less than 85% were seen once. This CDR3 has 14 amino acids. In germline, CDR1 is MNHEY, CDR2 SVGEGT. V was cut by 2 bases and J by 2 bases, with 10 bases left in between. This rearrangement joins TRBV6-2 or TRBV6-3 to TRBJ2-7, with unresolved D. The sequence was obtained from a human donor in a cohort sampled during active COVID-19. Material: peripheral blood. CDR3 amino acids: CASSYGPDTYEQYF. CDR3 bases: TGTGCCAGCAGTTACGGCCCAGACACCTACGAGCAGTACTTC.